The present entry profiles one TCR beta chain with its context. These data come from a study of blood T cell repertoires in COVID-19. As originally analysed: Scientists estimated how many nucleated cells there were by amplifying reference gene primers. Method: immunoSEQ multiplex PCR; TCRdb's copy keeps in-frame clones and lacks some. The V and J calls and the clone size are those of that table, but D and trimming were determined from the DNA. The sample carries 30,000 to 35,000 clones, about four fifths recorded once. CDR3 length: 15 amino acids. The V end was cut by 1 base, the J end by 8 bases, with 15 bases between. Per germline, CDR1 SGHAT and CDR2 FQNNGV.

The clonotype was recovered from a man between 45 and 60 years old with acute or convalescent COVID-19. Sequencing was carried out using peripheral blood. This sequence joins TRBV11-2 and TRBJ2-1; D is perhaps TRBD1 (6 bases). CDR3 bases: TGTGCCAGCAGCTTAGCCCCCGGGGCAGGGGATGAGCAGTTCTTC. Its protein is CASSLAPGAGDEQFF.